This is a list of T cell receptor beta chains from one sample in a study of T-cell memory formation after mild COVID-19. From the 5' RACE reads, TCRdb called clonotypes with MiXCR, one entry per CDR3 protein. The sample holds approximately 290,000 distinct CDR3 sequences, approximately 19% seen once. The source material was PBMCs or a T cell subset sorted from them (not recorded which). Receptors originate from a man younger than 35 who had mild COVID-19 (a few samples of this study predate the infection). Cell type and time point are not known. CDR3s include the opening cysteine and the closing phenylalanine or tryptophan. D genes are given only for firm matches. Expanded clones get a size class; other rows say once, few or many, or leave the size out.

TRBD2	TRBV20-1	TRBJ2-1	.	TGCAGTGCCACCGGGACTAGCGAAAATGAGCAGTTCTTC	CSATGTSENEQFF
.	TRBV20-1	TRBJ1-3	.	TGCAGTGCTAGAGATCGGGTAGGATGGGGAAACACCATATATTTT	CSARDRVGWGNTIYF
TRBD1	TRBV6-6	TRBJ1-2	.	TGTGCCAGCAGTTACTCGAATAGGGCGGGGACAGGGTTTAGGGCAGACTATGGCTACACCTTC	CASSYSNRAGTGFRADYGYTF
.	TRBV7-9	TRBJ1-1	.	TGTGCCAGCAGCTTTACACCCGCCCTGAACACTGAAGCTTTCTTT	CASSFTPALNTEAFF
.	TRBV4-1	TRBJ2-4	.	TGCGCCAGCAGCCAAGAATCCCAGGATAATCAGTACTTC	CASSQESQDNQYF
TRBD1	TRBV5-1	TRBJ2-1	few	TGCGCCAGCAGCCTGCCGACGGGACAGCTTTTCAATGAGCAGTTCTTC	CASSLPTGQLFNEQFF
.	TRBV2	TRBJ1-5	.	TGTGCCAGCTGGGAGGGCAGCTATAGCAATCAGCCCCAGCATTTT	CASWEGSYSNQPQHF
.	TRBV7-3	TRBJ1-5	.	TGTGCCAGCAGCTTGTGGGCAGGGCCGTATCAGCCCCAGCATTTT	CASSLWAGPYQPQHF
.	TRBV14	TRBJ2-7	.	TGTGCCAGCAGTCTCGGACAAGGACTGGAGTACTTC	CASSLGQGLEYF
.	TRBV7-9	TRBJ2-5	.	TGTGCCAGCAGCTTATTCGAGGGGAGAAAGACCCAGTACTTC	CASSLFEGRKTQYF
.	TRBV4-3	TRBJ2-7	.	TGCGCCAGCAGCCAAGAGGACGACAGATCCTACGAGCAGTACTTC	CASSQEDDRSYEQYF
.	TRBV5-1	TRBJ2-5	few	TGCGCCAGCAGTAGGAGCCTAGAAGAGACCCAGTACTTC	CASSRSLEETQYF
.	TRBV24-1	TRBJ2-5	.	TGTGCCACCAGTGATACCCGGGGGAGACAAGAGACCCAGTACTTC	CATSDTRGRQETQYF
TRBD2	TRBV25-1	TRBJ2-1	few	TGTGCCAGCAGCCTGACTAGCTACGAGCAGTTCTTC	CASSLTSYEQFF
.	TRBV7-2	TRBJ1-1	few	TGTGCCAGCAGCCGTACCAGGATGAACACTGAAGCTTTCTTT	CASSRTRMNTEAFF
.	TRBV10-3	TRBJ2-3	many	TGTGCCATCAGTCGTGCAGATACGCAGTATTTT	CAISRADTQYF
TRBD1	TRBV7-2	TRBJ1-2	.	TGTGCCAGCAGCCCGGCGGGACAGGCCTATGGCTACACCTTC	CASSPAGQAYGYTF
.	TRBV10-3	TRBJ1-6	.	TGTGCCATCAGTCAACCAGGGAGTGAGTCACCCCTCCACTTT	CAISQPGSESPLHF
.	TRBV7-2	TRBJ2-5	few	TGTGCCAGCAGCCGCATGACGTACCAAGAGACCCAGTACTTC	CASSRMTYQETQYF
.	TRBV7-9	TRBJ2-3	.	TGTGCCAGCAGCCGGACAGACAGACCCACTTTT	CASSRTDRPTF
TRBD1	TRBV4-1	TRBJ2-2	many	TGCGCCAGCAGCCATCCCTCGGGGACAGGCACGACCGGGGAGCTGTTTTTT	CASSHPSGTGTTGELFF
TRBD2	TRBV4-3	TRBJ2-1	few	TGCGCCAGCAGCCAATCCCTAGCGGGGGCCTCCAATGAGCAGTTCTTC	CASSQSLAGASNEQFF
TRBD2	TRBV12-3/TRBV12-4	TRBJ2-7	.	TGTGCCAGCACCGAGCGGGGGGGGCCATGGGAGCAGTACTTC	CASTERGGPWEQYF
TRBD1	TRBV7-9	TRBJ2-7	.	TGTGCCAGCAGCGCAGCCGGGACAGGGGGCAACGAGCAGTACTTC	CASSAAGTGGNEQYF
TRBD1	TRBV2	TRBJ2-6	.	TGTGCCGGGACAGGTTCTGGGGCCAACGTCCTGACTTTC	CAGTGSGANVLTF
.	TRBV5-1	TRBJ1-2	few	TGCGCCAGCAGCTTGGAGCCGGGGGCACCGGGTGGCTACACCTTC	CASSLEPGAPGGYTF
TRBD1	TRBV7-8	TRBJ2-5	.	TGTGCCAGCAGCTTGACGAGGACAGGGGGAAAAGAGACCCAGTACTTC	CASSLTRTGGKETQYF
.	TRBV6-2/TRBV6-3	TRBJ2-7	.	TGTGCCAGCAGTTACGACAATACCTACGAGCAGTACTTC	CASSYDNTYEQYF
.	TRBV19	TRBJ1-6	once	TGTGCCAGTAGTCTACAGGGTCAGGGGAATTCACCCCTCCACTTT	CASSLQGQGNSPLHF